This is a list of T cell receptor beta chains from one sample in a study of blood T cell repertoires in COVID-19. Sequenced by immunoSEQ multiplex PCR; TCRdb stores in-frame clones only, minus some. The sample holds 150,000 or so clones, 65% to 85% seen once. The sequenced sample consisted of PBMCs or T cells enriched from blood (not recorded which). These receptors were collected from a woman in her forties or fifties in a cohort exposed to, infected with or recovered from COVID-19 (not recorded which). Both conserved end residues are part of each CDR3. The order of the fields is CDR3 DNA, CDR3 protein, clone size, V gene, J gene, D gene. The D gene is left open where the match is weak. Clone size is not always given. Where it is, it says once, few, many or a class for expanded clones.

TGCGCCAGCAGGGCAGGGGCCGGTAATGAAAAACTGTTTTTT	CASRAGAGNEKLFF	NA	TRBV5-1	TRBJ1-4	NA
TGTGCCAGCAGTTACGGGGAGAATACGCAGTATTTT	CASSYGENTQYF	few	TRBV6-2/TRBV6-3	TRBJ2-3	NA
TGTGCCACCAGTGACCCCGACAGGGCAAACATTCAGTACTTC	CATSDPDRANIQYF	NA	TRBV24-1	TRBJ2-4	TRBD1
TGTGCCAGCAGTTTATCGCGAGCGGGGGGGCAGAATGAGCAGTTCTTC	CASSLSRAGGQNEQFF	few	TRBV27	TRBJ2-1	TRBD2
TGTGCCAGCAGTGAAGGGCAGGGTAGCATCTACGAGCAGTACTTC	CASSEGQGSIYEQYF	NA	TRBV2	TRBJ2-7	NA
TGTGCCAGCAGCCAAGTTTCGGGACAGGGAGGAGATACGCAGTATTTT	CASSQVSGQGGDTQYF	NA	TRBV4-2	TRBJ2-3	TRBD1
TGTGCCAGAGTATCTTGCCTGCTGACAGGGGCGGGGTCCACTGAAGCTTTCTTT	CARVSCLLTGAGSTEAFF	NA	TRBV21-1	TRBJ1-1	NA
TGTGCCAGTAGGAACAGGGCGAACACTGAAGCTTTCTTT	CASRNRANTEAFF	NA	TRBV19	TRBJ1-1	NA
TGTGCCAGCAGCTTACCTAAACAGATCTCCTACGAGCAGTACTTC	CASSLPKQISYEQYF	NA	TRBV7-9	TRBJ2-7	NA
TGCGCCAGCAGCCAAGCCGGGATCGGCACAGATACGCAGTATTTT	CASSQAGIGTDTQYF	NA	TRBV4-1	TRBJ2-3	NA
TGTGCCAGCTCACAGGGACACGAGCAGTTCTTC	CASSQGHEQFF	NA	TRBV18	TRBJ2-1	NA
TGCGCCAGCAGCTTGGATGGGGCGAACGCCGGGGAGCTGTTTTTT	CASSLDGANAGELFF	NA	TRBV5-1	TRBJ2-2	NA